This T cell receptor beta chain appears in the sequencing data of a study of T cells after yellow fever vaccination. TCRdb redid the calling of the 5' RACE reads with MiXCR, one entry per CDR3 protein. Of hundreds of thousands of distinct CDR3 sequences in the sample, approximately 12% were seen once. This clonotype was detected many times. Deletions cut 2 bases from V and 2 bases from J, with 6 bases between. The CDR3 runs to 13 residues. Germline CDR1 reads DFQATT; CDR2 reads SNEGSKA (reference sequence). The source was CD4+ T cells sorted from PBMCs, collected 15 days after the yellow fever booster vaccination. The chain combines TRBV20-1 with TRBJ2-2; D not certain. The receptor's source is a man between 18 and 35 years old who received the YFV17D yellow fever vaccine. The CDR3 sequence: CSARRGNTGELFF. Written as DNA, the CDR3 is TGCAGTGCTAGACGAGGAAACACCGGGGAGCTGTTTTTT.